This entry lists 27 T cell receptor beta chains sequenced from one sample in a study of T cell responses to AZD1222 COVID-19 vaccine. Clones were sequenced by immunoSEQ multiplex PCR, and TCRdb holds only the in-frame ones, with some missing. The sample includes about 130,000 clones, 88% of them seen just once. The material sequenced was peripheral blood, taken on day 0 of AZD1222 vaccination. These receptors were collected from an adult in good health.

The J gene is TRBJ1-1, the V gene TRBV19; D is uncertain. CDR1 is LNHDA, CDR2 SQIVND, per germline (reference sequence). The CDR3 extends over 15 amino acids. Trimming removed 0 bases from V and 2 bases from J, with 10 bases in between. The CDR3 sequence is CASSIEETSNTEAFF. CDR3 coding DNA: TGTGCCAGTAGTATAGAGGAAACATCCAACACTGAAGCTTTCTTT.

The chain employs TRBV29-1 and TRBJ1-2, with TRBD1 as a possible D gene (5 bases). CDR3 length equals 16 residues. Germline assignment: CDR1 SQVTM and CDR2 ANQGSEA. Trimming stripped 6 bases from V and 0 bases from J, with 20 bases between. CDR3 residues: CSVNRDPTLTNYGYTF. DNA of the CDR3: TGCAGCGTGAACCGGGACCCCACCTTGACTAACTATGGCTACACCTTC.

The CDR3, as DNA: TGTGCCAGCAGTGAAGGACAGCCCCTCTTCACAGATACGCAGTATTTT. Residues: CASSEGQPLFTDTQYF. The J gene is TRBJ2-3, the V gene TRBV6-1, with a weak D call TRBD1 (5 bases). The V end was cut by 1 base, the J end by 2 bases, with 13 bases between. This CDR3 has 16 residues. Germline assignment: CDR1 MNHNS and CDR2 SASEGT.

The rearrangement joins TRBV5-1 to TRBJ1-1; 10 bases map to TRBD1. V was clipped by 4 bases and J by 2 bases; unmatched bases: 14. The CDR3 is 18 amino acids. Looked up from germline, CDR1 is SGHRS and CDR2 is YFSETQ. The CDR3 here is CASSLGGQGNLGNTEAFF. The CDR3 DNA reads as TGCGCCAGCAGCCTGGGGGGACAGGGGAATTTGGGAAACACTGAAGCTTTCTTT.

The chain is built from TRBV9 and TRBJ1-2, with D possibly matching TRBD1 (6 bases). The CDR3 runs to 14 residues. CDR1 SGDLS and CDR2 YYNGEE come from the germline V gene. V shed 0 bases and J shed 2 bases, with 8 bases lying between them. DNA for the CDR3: TGTGCCAGCAGCGTAGCCGGACAGAACTATGGCTACACCTTC. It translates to CASSVAGQNYGYTF.

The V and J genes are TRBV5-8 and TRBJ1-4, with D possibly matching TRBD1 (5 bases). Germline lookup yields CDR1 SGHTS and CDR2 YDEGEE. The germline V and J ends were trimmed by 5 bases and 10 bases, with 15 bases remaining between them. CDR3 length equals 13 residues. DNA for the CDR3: TGTGCCAGCAGTGCGACGGGGGTAGGAAAACTGTTTTTT. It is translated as CASSATGVGKLFF. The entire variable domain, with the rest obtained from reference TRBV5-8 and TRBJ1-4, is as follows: EAGVTQSPTHLIKTRGQQATLRCSPISGHTSVYWYQQALGLGLQFLLWYDEGEERNRGNFPPRFSGRQFPNYSSELNVNALELEDSALYLCASSATGVGKLFFGSGTQLSVL.

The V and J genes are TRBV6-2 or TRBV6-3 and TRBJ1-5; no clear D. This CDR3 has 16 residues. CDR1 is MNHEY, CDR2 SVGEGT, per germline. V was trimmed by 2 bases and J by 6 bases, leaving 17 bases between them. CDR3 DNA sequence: TGTGCCAGCAGTTACCCCCACCTCGGCGGGAGTCAGCCCCAGCATTTT. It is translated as CASSYPHLGGSQPQHF.

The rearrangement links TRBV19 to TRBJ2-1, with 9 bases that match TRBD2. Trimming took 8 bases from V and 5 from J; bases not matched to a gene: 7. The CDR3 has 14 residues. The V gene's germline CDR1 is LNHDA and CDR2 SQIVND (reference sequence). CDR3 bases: TGTGCCAGTTTAAAGCGGGGGGAAAACAATGAGCAGTTCTTC. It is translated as CASLKRGENNEQFF.

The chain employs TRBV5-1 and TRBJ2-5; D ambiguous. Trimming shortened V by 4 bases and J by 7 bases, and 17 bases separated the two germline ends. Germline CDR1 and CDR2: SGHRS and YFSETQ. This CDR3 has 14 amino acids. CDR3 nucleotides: TGCGCCAGCAGCGGGGATCTATCATCGGGGACCCAGTACTTC. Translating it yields CASSGDLSSGTQYF.

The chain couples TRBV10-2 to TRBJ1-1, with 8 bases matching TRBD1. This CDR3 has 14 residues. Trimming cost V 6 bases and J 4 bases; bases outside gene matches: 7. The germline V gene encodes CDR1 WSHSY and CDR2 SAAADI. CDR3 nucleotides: TGCGCCAGCAGCCAGCTGGACAGGGCCACTGAAGCTTTCTTT. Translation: CASSQLDRATEAFF.

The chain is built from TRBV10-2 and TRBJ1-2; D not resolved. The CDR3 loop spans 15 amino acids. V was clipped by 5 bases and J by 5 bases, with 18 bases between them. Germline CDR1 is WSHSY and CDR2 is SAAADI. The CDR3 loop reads CASSQFKDPKYGYTF. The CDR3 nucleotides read TGCGCCAGCAGTCAATTTAAGGACCCAAAGTATGGCTACACCTTC.

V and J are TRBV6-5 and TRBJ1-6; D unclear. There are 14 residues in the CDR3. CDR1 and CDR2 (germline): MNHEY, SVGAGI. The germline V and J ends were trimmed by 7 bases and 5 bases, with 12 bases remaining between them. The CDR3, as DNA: TGTGCCAGCAACAAGAGGTTTGATAATTCACCCCTCCACTTT. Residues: CASNKRFDNSPLHF.

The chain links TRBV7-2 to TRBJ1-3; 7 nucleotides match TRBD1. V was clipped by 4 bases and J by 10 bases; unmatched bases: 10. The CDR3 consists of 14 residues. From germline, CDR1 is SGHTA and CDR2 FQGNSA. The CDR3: CASSSRQGPRTIYF. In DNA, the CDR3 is TGTGCCAGCAGCTCGAGACAGGGTCCACGGACCATATATTTT.

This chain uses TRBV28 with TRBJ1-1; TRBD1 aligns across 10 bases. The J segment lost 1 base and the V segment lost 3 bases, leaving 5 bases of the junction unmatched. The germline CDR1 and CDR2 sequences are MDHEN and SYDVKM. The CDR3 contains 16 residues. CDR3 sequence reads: CASSFSWTGGNTEAFF. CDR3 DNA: TGTGCCAGCAGTTTTTCATGGACAGGGGGGAACACTGAAGCTTTCTTT.

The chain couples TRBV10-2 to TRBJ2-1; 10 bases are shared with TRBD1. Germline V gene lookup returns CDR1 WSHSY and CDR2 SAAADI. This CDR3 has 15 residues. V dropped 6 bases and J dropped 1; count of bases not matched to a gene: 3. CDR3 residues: CASSTGQGSYNEQFF. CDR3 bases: TGCGCCAGCAGCACGGGACAGGGGTCCTACAATGAGCAGTTCTTC.

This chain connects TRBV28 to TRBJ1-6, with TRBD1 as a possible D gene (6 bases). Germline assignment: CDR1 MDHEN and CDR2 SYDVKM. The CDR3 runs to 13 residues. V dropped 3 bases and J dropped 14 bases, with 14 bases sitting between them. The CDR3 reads CASSFTGLGSLHF. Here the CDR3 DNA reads TGTGCCAGCAGTTTTACAGGGCTAGGTTCCCTCCACTTT. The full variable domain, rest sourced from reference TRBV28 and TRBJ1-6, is DVKVTQSSRYLVKRTGEKVFLECVQDMDHENMFWYRQDPGLGLRLIYFSYDVKMKEKGDIPEGYSVSREKKERFSLILESASTNQTSMYLCASSFTGLGSLHFGNGTRLTVT.

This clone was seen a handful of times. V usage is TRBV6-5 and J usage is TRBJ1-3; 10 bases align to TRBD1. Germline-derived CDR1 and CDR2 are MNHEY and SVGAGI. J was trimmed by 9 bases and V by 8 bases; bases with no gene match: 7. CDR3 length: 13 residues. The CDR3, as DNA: TGTGCCAGCTTCAGGACAGGGGGGAGCACCATATATTTT. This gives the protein CASFRTGGSTIYF.

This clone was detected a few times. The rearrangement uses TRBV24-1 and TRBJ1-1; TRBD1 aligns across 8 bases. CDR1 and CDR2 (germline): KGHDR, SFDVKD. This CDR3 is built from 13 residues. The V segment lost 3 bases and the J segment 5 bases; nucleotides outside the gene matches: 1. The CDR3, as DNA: TGTGCCACCAGTGATGACAGGGGAACTGAAGCTTTCTTT. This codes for CATSDDRGTEAFF.

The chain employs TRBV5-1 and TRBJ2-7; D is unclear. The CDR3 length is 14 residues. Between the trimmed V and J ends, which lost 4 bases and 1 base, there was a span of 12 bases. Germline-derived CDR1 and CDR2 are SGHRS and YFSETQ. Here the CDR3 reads CASSPAGGSYEQYF. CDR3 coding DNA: TGCGCCAGCAGCCCCGCCGGCGGATCCTACGAGCAGTACTTC.

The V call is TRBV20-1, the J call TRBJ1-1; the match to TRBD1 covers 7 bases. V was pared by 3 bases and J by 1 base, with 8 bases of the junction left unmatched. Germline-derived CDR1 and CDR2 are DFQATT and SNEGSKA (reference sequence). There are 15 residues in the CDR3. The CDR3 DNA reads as TGCAGTGCTAGTTCGGAGACAGGGTGGAACACTGAAGCTTTCTTT. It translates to CSASSETGWNTEAFF.

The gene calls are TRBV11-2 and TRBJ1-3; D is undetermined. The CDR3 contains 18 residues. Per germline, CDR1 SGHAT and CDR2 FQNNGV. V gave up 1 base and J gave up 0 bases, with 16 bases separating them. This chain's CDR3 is CASSLAVGGSSSGNTIYF. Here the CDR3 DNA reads TGTGCCAGCAGCTTAGCGGTAGGTGGGTCCAGCTCTGGAAACACCATATATTTT.

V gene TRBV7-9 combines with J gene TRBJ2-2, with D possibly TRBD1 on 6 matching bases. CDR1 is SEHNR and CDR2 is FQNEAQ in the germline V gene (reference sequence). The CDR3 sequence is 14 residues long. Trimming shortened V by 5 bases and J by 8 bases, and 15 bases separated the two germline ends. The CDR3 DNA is TGTGCCAGCAGCATCCTCGCAGGGGCAGGGGAGCTGTTTTTT. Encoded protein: CASSILAGAGELFF.

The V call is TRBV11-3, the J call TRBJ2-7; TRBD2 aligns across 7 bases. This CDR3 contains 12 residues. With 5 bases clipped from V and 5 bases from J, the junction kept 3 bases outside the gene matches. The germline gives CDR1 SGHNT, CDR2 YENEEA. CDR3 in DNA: TGTGCCAGCAGCCCCGGGGGGAACGAGCAGTACTTC. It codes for CASSPGGNEQYF.

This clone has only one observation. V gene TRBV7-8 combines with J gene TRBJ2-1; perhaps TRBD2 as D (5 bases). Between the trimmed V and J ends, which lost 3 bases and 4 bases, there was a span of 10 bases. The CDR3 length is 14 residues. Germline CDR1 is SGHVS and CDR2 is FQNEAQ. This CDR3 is CASSFLLVYNEQFF. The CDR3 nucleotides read TGTGCCAGCAGCTTTTTACTAGTGTACAATGAGCAGTTCTTC.

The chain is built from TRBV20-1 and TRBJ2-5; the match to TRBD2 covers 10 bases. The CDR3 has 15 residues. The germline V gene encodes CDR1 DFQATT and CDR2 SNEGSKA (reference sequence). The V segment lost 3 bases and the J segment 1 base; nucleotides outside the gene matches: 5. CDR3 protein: CSASLSGRIQETQYF. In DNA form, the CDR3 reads TGCAGTGCTAGTCTTAGCGGGAGGATCCAAGAGACCCAGTACTTC.

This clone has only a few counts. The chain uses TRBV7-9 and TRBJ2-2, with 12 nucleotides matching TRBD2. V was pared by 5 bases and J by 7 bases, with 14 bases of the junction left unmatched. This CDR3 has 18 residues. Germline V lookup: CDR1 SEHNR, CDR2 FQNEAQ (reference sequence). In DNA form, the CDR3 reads TGTGCCAGCAGCCCAATAAGGACTAGCGGGGTTTCTGGCGGGGAGCTGTTTTTT. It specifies CASSPIRTSGVSGGELFF.

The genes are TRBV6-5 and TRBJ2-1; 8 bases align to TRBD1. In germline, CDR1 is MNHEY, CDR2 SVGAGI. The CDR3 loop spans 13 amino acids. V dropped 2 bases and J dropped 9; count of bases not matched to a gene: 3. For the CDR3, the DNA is TGTGCCAGCAGTTACCCTGGACAGGGTGAGCAGTTCTTC. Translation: CASSYPGQGEQFF.